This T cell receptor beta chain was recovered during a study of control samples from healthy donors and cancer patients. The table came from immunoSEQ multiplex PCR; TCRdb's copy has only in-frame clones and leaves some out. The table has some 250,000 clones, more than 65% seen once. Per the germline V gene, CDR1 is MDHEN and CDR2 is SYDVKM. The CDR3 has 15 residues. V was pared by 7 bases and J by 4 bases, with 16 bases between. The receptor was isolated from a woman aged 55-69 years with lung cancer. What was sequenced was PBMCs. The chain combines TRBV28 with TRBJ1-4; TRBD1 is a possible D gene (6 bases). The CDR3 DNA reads TGTGCCAGCAACGACAGGTACACATATAATGAAAAACTGTTTTTT. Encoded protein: CASNDRYTYNEKLFF.